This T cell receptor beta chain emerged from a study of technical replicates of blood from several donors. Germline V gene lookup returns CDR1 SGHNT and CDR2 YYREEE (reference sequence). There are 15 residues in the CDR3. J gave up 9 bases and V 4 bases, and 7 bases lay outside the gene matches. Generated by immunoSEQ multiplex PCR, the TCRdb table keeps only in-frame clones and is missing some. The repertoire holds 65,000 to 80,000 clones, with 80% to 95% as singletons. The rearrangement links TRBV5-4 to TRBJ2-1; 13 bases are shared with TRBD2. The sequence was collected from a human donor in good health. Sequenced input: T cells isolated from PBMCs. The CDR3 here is CASSAGLAGRVEQFF. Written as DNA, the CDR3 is TGTGCCAGCAGCGCGGGACTAGCGGGAAGAGTTGAGCAGTTCTTC.